This TCR beta chain was observed in a study of cytomegalovirus exposure and HLA in healthy donors. Findings and caveats of the study: Most of the CMV-associated TCR beta chains (in a later analysis) appeared to be HLA-restricted.

Points on this clone: Its antigen is undetermined.

The junction had 11 bases not matched to a gene; V was cut back by 6 bases and J by 8 bases. In germline, CDR1 is MNHEY, CDR2 SVGAGI. The CDR3 length is 14 residues. Primers included in the PCR were 60 Vbeta and 13 Jbeta primers. Repertoires were generated with immunoSEQ multiplex PCR, while TCRdb's copy carries only in-frame clones and drops some. The sample table sets out roughly 100,000 clones. The specimen was PBMCs. The chain recombines TRBV6-5 with TRBJ1-2; TRBD1 agrees at 8 bases. This TCR was sampled from a man aged 45-65 years in good health and CMV-seropositive. The CDR3 coding sequence is TGTGCCAGCAGACCAGGGGGCTCTACAGGGGGCTACACCTTC. Its protein product is CASRPGGSTGGYTF.